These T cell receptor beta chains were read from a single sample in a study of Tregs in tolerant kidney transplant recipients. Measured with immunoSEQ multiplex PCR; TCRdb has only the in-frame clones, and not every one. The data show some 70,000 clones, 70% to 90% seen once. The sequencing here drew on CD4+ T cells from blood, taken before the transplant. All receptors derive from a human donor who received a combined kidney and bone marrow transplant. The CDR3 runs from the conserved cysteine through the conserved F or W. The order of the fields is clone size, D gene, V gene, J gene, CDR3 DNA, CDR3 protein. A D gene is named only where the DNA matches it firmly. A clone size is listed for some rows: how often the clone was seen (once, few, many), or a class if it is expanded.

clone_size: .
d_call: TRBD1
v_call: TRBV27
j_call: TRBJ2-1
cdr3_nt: TGTGCCAGCAGTCTCCCGGGACAGGGGGAGCCCTACAATGAGCAGTTCTTC
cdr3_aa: CASSLPGQGEPYNEQFF

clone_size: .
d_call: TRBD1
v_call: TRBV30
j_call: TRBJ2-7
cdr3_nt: TGTGCCTGGGCAGGACAGGGGGCGAGCGAGCAGTACTTC
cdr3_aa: CAWAGQGASEQYF

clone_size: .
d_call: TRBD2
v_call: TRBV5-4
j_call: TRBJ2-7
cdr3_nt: TGTGCCAGCAGCTTGGCATTCGGAGCGGGAGGGCCGTCCGAGCAGTACTTC
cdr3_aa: CASSLAFGAGGPSEQYF

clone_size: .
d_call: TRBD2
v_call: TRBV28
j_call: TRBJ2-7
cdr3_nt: TGTGCCAGCCGGGGGGCCTACGAGCAGTACTTC
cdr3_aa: CASRGAYEQYF

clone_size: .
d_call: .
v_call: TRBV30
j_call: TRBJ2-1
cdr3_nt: TGTGCCTGGAGCCTGGGGGCTGAGCAGTTCTTC
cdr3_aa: CAWSLGAEQFF

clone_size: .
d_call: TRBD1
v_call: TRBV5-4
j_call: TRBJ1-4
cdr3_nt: TGTGCCAGCAGCCGGGACAGGGGGAGTGAAAAACTGTTTTTT
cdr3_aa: CASSRDRGSEKLFF

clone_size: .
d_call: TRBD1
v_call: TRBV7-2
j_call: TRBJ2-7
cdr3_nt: TGTGCCAGCAGGCAGGGGGCGGTATACGAGCAGTACTTC
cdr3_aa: CASRQGAVYEQYF

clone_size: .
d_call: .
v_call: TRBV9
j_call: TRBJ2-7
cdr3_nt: TGTGCCAGCAGCGTAGGGGAAAGACTATATTCCTACGAGCAGTACTTC
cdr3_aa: CASSVGERLYSYEQYF

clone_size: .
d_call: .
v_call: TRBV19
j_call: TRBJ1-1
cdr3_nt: TGTGCCAGTAGTATAGCAGGGGCGCCCACTGAAGCTTTCTTT
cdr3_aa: CASSIAGAPTEAFF

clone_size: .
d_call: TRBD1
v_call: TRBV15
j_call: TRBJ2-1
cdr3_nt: TGTGCCACCAGCAGAGATGGGACAGGGGAACGACAGTTCTTC
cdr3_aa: CATSRDGTGERQFF

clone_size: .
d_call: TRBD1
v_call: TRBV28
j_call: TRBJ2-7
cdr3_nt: TGTGCCAGCAGTTCGACAGGGACAGGCTACGAGCAGTACTTC
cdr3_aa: CASSSTGTGYEQYF

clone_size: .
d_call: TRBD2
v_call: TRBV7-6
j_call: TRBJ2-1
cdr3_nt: TGTGCCAGCAGCTTAGAGGCTTCTAGCGGTTACAATGAGCAGTTCTTC
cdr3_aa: CASSLEASSGYNEQFF

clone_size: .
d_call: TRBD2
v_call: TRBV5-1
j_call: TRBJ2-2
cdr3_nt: TGCGCCAGCAGCTTTGTGGGAGGGCCCGCCGGGGAGCTGTTTTTT
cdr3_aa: CASSFVGGPAGELFF

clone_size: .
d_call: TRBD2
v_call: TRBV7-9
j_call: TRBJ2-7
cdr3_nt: TGTGCCAGCACAAAGGCCAGCGGGGGTCCCCGGTGG
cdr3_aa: CASTKASGGPRW

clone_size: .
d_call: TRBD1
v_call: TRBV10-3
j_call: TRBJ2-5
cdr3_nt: TGTGCCATCAGTACAGGGGGCGAATATCAAGAGACCCAGTACTTC
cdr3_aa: CAISTGGEYQETQYF

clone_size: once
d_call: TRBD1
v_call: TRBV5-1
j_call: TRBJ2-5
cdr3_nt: TGCGCCAGCAGCTTGTCGGGTCAGGGGGCTGAGACCCAGTACTTC
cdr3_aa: CASSLSGQGAETQYF

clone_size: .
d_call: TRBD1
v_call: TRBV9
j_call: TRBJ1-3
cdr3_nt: TGTGCCAGCAGTTCCGGGACAGCTGGAAACACCATATATTTT
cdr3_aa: CASSSGTAGNTIYF

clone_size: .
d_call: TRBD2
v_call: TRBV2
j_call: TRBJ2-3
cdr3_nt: TGTGCCAGCAGTGAAAGACTAGCGGGAGGAGATACGCAGTATTTT
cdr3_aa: CASSERLAGGDTQYF

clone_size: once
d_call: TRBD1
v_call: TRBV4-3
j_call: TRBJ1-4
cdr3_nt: TGCGCCAGCAGCCAGCTGGGACAGATGAAACTGTTTTTT
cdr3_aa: CASSQLGQMKLFF

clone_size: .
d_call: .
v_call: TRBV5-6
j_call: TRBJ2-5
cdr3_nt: TGTGCCAGCAGCCTGTACTCAACAGGGTACCAAGAGACCCAGTACTTC
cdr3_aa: CASSLYSTGYQETQYF

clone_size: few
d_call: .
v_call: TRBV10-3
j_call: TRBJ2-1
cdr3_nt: TGTGCCATCAGTGCAGGGCTGGGGCACAATGAGCAGTTCTTC
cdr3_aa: CAISAGLGHNEQFF

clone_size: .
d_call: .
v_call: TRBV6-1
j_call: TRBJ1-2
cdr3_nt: TGTGCCAGCAGTGCCGAGGGGGTTCGGAGCTACACCTTC
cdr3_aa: CASSAEGVRSYTF

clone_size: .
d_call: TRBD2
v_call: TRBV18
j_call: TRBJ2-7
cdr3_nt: TGTGCCAGCTCACCAGGGTCTAGCGGGGGTTACGAGCAGTACTTC
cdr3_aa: CASSPGSSGGYEQYF

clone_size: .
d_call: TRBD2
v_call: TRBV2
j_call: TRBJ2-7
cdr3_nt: TGTGCCAGCAGTGGAGGTAGCGGGGCCTACGAGCAGTACTTC
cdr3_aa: CASSGGSGAYEQYF

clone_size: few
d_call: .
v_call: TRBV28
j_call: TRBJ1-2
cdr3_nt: TGTGCCAGCAGTTTACCAGACTATGGCTACACCTTC
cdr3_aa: CASSLPDYGYTF

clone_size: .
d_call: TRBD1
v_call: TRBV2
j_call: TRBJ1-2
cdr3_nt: TGTGCCAGCAGTGCCGTCAACAGGGGATCAAGAGGCTACACCTTC
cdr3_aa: CASSAVNRGSRGYTF

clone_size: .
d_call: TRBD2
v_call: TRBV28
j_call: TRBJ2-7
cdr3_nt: TGTGCCAGCAGTTATGCAACTACTAGCGGATTCTACGAGCAGTACTTC
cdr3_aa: CASSYATTSGFYEQYF

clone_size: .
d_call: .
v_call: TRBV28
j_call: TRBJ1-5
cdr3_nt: TGTGCCAGCACCGAAGCGGGGCCGGGGAATCAGCCCCAGCATTTT
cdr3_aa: CASTEAGPGNQPQHF

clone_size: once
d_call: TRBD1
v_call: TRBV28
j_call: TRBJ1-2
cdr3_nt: TGTGCCAGCGGGACAGGGGAGAACTATGGCTACACCTTC
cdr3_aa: CASGTGENYGYTF

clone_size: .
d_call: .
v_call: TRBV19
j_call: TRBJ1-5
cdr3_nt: TGTGCCAGTGCAGGGGTAAGAATCCAGCCCCAGCATTTT
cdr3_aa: CASAGVRIQPQHF